The 7 T cell receptor beta chains below come from one sample, sequenced in a study of CD4 T cell repertoires in COVID-19. Profiled with immunoSEQ multiplex PCR; TCRdb holds only in-frame clones, not every one. The sample consists of about 24,000 clones, about 93% of them appearing once. These memory T cells were uncultured and sequenced directly after ex vivo isolation. This specimen was circulating follicular helper CD4+ T cells (cTfh) from blood, taken before the COVID-19 pandemic. The receptors come from a human donor who had COVID-19.

J is TRBJ2-7 and V is TRBV10-3; 9 bases are shared with TRBD1. The trim removed 5 bases at V and 3 bases at J, leaving 2 bases unmatched. The CDR3 spans 13 residues. The V gene's germline CDR1 is ENHRY and CDR2 SYGVKD. CDR3 sequence: CAISRQGVYEQYF. In nucleotides, the CDR3 is TGTGCCATCAGTCGACAGGGGGTCTACGAGCAGTACTTC.

This clone was detected once. The J gene is TRBJ2-1, the V gene TRBV6-5; tentative D call: TRBD2 (6 bases). This CDR3 has 15 residues. Germline V gene lookup returns CDR1 MNHEY and CDR2 SVGAGI. V was clipped by 3 bases and J by 5 bases, with 14 bases between them. CDR3 sequence: CASSYRLERHNEQFF. The CDR3 DNA follows: TGTGCCAGCAGTTATAGACTAGAAAGGCACAATGAGCAGTTCTTC.

This chain joins TRBV7-2 and TRBJ1-5; 9 positions agree with TRBD1. Germline V gives CDR1 SGHTA, CDR2 FQGNSA. V shed 6 bases and J 0 bases; nucleotides not matched to a gene: 3. The CDR3 contains 15 residues. Here the CDR3 reads CASRRTGDSNQPQHF. CDR3 bases: TGTGCCAGCAGACGGACAGGGGATAGCAATCAGCCCCAGCATTTT.

The V call is TRBV29-1, the J call TRBJ2-3; possibly TRBD2 for D (5 bases). This CDR3 region has 14 residues. Germline CDR1 is SQVTM and CDR2 is ANQGSEA. The V end was cut by 3 bases, the J end by 4 bases, with 14 bases between. The CDR3 DNA sequence: TGCAGCGTTGAGGGCGGGTTAGGCGCAGATACGCAGTATTTT. This codes for CSVEGGLGADTQYF.

The V gene is TRBV11-2, the J gene TRBJ2-7; D may be TRBD2 (6 bases). V was cut by 2 bases and J by 6 bases, with 14 bases left in between. The CDR3 sequence is 14 residues long. The germline gives CDR1 SGHAT, CDR2 FQNNGV. CDR3 nucleotides: TGTGCCAGCAGCTTATTGACTAGATCGGGCGAGCAGTACTTC. Amino acid sequence: CASSLLTRSGEQYF.

The genes are TRBV7-8 and TRBJ2-1; possible D gene TRBD1, 5 bases. Germline V CDR1 and CDR2: SGHVS, FQNEAQ. V dropped 4 bases and J dropped 5 bases, with 9 bases sitting between them. The CDR3 loop spans 13 amino acids. CDR3 bases: TGTGCCAGCAGCTCCCGACAGAACAATGAGCAGTTCTTC. It specifies CASSSRQNNEQFF.

Points on this clone: The CDR3 end shows no conserved phenylalanine or tryptophan, and so a read error is likely. The DNA is omitted, as the CDR3 cannot be located on it reliably, and the CDR3 follows TCRdb's listing. The chain uses TRBV25-1 and TRBJ2-2; TRBD1, the table's D call, was not compared with the DNA. The CDR3 spans 13 amino acids, including both terminal residues. The germline CDR1 and CDR2 sequences are MGHDK and SYGVNS. The CDR3 spells CASSGQGAKDLLI.